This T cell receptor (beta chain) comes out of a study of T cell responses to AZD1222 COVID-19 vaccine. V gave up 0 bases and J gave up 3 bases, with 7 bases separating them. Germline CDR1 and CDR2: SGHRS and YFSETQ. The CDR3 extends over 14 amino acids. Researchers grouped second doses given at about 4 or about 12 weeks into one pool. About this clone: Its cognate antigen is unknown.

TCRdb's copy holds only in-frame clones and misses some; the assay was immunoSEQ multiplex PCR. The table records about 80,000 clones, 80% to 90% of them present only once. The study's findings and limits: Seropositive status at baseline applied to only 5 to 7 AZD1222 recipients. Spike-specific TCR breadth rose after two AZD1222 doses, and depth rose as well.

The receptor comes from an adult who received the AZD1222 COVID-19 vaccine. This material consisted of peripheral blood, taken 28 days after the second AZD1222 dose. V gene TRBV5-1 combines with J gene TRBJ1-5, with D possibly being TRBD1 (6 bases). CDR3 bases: TGCGCCAGCAGCTTGGGGGACACCAATCAGCCCCAGCATTTT. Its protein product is CASSLGDTNQPQHF.